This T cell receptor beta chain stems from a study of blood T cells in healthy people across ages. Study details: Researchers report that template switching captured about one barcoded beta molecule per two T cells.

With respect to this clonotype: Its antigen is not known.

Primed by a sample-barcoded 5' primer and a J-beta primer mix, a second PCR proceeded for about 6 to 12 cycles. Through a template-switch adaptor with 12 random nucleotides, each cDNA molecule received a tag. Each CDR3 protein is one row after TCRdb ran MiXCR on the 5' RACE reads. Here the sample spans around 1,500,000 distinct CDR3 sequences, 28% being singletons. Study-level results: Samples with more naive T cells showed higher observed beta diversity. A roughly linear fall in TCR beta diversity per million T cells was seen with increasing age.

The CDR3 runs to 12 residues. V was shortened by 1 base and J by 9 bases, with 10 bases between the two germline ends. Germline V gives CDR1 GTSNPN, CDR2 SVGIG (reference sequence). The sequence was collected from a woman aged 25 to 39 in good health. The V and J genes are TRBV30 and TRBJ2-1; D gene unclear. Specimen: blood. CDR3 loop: CAWSGAPAEQFF. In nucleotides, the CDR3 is TGTGCCTGGAGTGGGGCCCCGGCTGAGCAGTTCTTC.